These 13 T cell receptor beta chains were all obtained from the same sample, sequenced in a study of shared clonotypes between healthy human individuals. TCRdb keeps only in-frame clones here, not all; method: immunoSEQ multiplex PCR. Of about 560,000 clones in the sample, roughly 72% were seen once. Sequencing used PBMCs. These receptors were collected from a woman aged 40 to 50 in good health. Some clones in this sample may be carry-over from other donors' samples.

The V call is TRBV7-3, the J call TRBJ2-1; the match to TRBD2 covers 10 bases. J was trimmed by 8 bases and V by 6 bases; bases with no gene match: 10. The CDR3 loop spans 15 amino acids. Germline CDR1 reads SGHTA; CDR2 reads FQGTGA. Here the CDR3 DNA reads TGTGCCAGCAGACAATCTAGCGGGAGTGGGTATGAGCAGTTCTTC. This codes for CASRQSSGSGYEQFF.

V gene TRBV2 combines with J gene TRBJ1-2; D remains unclear. CDR3 size: 14 residues. Trimming shortened V by 1 base and J by 10 bases, and 16 bases separated the two germline ends. Per the germline V gene, CDR1 is SNHLY and CDR2 is FYNNEI. The CDR3, as DNA: TGTGCCAGCAGTGAAGATCGGGAGTTAACAGTCTACACCTTC. This encodes CASSEDRELTVYTF.

This clone has more than one count but fewer than ten. The rearrangement links TRBV5-1 to TRBJ2-2, with TRBD2 identical over 9 bases. V trimming: 0 bases; J trimming: 6 bases; junction bases outside the gene matches: 3. CDR1 and CDR2 (germline): SGHRS, YFSETQ. There are 15 residues in the CDR3. For the CDR3, the DNA is TGCGCCAGCAGCTTGGTTAGCGGGAGTTCCGGGGAGCTGTTTTTT. Residues: CASSLVSGSSGELFF.

This sequence joins TRBV19 and TRBJ2-4; perhaps TRBD2 as D (6 bases). Deletions cut 5 bases from V and 0 bases from J, with 17 bases between. Germline CDR1 and CDR2: LNHDA and SQIVND (reference sequence). The CDR3 is made up of 17 amino acids. The CDR3 sequence: CASSAGRQNLAKNIQYF. CDR3 DNA sequence: TGTGCCAGTAGTGCGGGACGGCAGAATCTAGCCAAAAACATTCAGTACTTC.

On this clone itself: Just one base apart from a much larger clone, this may be a read error. Other nucleotide sequences in the sample specify the same CDR3. The CDR3 protein is CASSVVGDTQYF. CDR3 bases: TGTGCCAGCAGCGTAGTGGGAGATACGCAGTATTTT. V and J are TRBV9 and TRBJ2-3; no firm D call. The CDR3 has 12 residues. Trimming left V 0 bases short and J 5 bases short, with 4 bases between. CDR1 SGDLS and CDR2 YYNGEE come from the germline V gene. Full variable domain (outside the CDR3, taken from reference TRBV9 and TRBJ2-3): DSGVTQTPKHLITATGQRVTLRCSPRSGDLSVYWYQQSLDQGLQFLIQYYNGEERAKGNILERFSAQQFPDLHSELNLSSLELGDSALYFCASSVVGDTQYFGPGTRLTVL.

This clone was counted only a few times. Other nucleotide sequences in the sample specify the same CDR3. This chain uses TRBV2 with TRBJ2-2; TRBD2 matches 7 bases. This CDR3 is built from 14 residues. Germline assignment: CDR1 SNHLY and CDR2 FYNNEI. Germline trimming cut 2 bases from V and 5 bases from J; bases unmatched to any gene: 2. The CDR3 nucleotides are TGTGCCAGCAGTGAAAGCGGGGTTACCGGGGAGCTGTTTTTT. This encodes CASSESGVTGELFF.

This chain joins TRBV11-2 and TRBJ2-3, with TRBD2 matching 7 bases. CDR3 length equals 16 residues. The trim removed 1 base at V and 4 bases at J, leaving 8 bases unmatched. Germline assignment: CDR1 SGHAT and CDR2 FQNNGV. CDR3 bases: TGTGCCAGCAGCTTAGGGGCGGGAGTAATCGCAGATACGCAGTATTTT. This translates into CASSLGAGVIADTQYF.

The V call is TRBV7-2, the J call TRBJ1-5; no firm D call. The CDR3 runs 14 residues. Trimming stripped 5 bases from V and 3 bases from J, with 11 bases between. From germline, CDR1 is SGHTA and CDR2 FQGNSA. CDR3 bases: TGTGCCAGCAGCCCTGGGCAGCCCAATCAGCCCCAGCATTTT. This translates into CASSPGQPNQPQHF.

Points on this clone: The DNA is left out, because the CDR3 cannot be placed on it with certainty; the CDR3 is given as TCRdb lists it. The V call is TRBV27, the J call TRBJ2-1; TRBD1, the D gene given by the table, was not confirmed from the DNA. Germline V gene data show CDR1 as MNHEY and CDR2 as SMNVEV (reference sequence). From its first to its last residue, the CDR3 has 16 amino acids. The CDR3 spells CASSFALGTGKNREFF.

In regard to this clone: A far bigger clonotype differs at one base, so this is likely a read error. The chain carries TRBV6-1 and TRBJ2-5; D possibly matches TRBD1 or TRBD2 (5 bases each). The germline V gene encodes CDR1 MNHNS and CDR2 SASEGT. CDR3 length: 13 residues. Trimming left V 6 bases short and J 7 bases short, with 15 bases between. The CDR3 loop reads CASRALGVGTQYF. In nucleotides, the CDR3 is TGTGCCAGCAGAGCACTAGGGGTGGGGACCCAGTACTTC.

This clone has more than one count but fewer than ten. This chain links TRBV5-1 with TRBJ2-2, with D possibly being TRBD1 (6 bases). With 4 bases removed from V and 5 bases from J, the gap between germline ends came to 12 bases. Germline CDR1 and CDR2: SGHRS and YFSETQ. The CDR3 consists of 14 residues. DNA of the CDR3: TGCGCCAGCAGCGCCACTAGGGGGACCGGGGAGCTGTTTTTT. Protein: CASSATRGTGELFF.

The chain couples TRBV30 to TRBJ1-1, with no clear D. The V and J ends lost 2 bases and 2 bases respectively, with 9 bases between them. The germline V gene has CDR1 GTSNPN and CDR2 SVGIG (reference sequence). The CDR3 covers 13 residues. The CDR3 nucleotides are TGTGCCTGGAGTTACAGAGCTAACACTGAAGCTTTCTTT. Encoded protein: CAWSYRANTEAFF.

Comments on this clone: A read error is possible here, since a much larger clone lies one base away. Other DNA sequences from this sample encode an identical CDR3 as well. V gene TRBV4-2 combines with J gene TRBJ1-2, with TRBD1 identical over 9 bases. V was pared by 0 bases and J by 4 bases, with 0 bases of the junction left unmatched. This CDR3 is 14 amino acids long. The germline CDR1 and CDR2 sequences are LGHNA and YNFKEQ. CDR3 nucleotide sequence: TGTGCCAGCAGCCAAGAGGACAGGGGCTATGGCTACACCTTC. Translation gives CASSQEDRGYGYTF.